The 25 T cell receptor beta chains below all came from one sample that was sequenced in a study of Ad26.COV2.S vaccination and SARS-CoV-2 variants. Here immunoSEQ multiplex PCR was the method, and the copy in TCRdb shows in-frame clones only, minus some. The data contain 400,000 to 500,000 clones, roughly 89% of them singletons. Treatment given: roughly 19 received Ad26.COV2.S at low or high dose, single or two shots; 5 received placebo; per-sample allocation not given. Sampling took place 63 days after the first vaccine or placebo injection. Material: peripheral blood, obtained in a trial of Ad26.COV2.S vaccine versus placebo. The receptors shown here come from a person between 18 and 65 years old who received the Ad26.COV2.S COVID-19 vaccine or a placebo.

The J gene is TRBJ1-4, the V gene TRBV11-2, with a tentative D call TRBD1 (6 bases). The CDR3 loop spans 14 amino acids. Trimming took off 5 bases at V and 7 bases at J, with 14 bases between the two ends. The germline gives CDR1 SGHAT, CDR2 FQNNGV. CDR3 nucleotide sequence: TGTGCCAGCAGCCGGGGGCAGGGGAGTGAAAAACTGTTTTTT. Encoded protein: CASSRGQGSEKLFF.

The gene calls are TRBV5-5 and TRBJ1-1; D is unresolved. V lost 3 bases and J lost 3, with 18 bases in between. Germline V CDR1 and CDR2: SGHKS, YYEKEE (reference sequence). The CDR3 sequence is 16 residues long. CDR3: CASSSIAGSRDTEAFF. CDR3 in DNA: TGTGCCAGCAGCTCTATCGCCGGGTCTCGAGACACTGAAGCTTTCTTT. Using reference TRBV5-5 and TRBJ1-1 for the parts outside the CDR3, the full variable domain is DAGVTQSPTHLIKTRGQQVTLRCSPISGHKSVSWYQQVLGQGPQFIFQYYEKEERGRGNFPDRFSARQFPNYSSELNVNALLLGDSALYLCASSSIAGSRDTEAFFGQGTRLTVV.

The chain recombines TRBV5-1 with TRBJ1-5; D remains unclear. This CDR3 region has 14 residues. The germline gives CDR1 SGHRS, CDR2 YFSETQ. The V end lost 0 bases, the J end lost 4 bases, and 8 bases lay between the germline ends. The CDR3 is CASSLGRDNQPQHF. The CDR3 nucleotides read TGCGCCAGCAGCTTGGGGCGGGATAATCAGCCCCAGCATTTT.

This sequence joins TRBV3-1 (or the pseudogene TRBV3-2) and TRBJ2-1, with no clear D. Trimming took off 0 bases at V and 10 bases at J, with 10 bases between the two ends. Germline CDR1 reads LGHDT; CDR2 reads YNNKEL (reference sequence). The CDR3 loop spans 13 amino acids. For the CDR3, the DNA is TGTGCCAGCAGCCAAGATTTAGGAAACGAGCAGTTCTTC. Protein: CASSQDLGNEQFF.

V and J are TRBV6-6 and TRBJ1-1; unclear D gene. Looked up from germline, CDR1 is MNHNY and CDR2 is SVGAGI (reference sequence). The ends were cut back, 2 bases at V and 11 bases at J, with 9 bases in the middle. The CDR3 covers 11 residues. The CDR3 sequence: CASSYAAGAFF. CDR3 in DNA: TGTGCCAGCAGTTACGCCGCGGGGGCTTTCTTT.

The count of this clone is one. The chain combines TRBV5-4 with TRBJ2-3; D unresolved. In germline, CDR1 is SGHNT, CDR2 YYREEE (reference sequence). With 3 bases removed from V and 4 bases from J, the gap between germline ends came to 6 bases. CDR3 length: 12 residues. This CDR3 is CASSSVADTQYF. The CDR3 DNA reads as TGTGCCAGCAGCTCGGTGGCAGATACGCAGTATTTT. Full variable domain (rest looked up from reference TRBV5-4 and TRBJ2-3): ETGVTQSPTHLIKTRGQQVTLRCSSQSGHNTVSWYQQALGQGPQFIFQYYREEENGRGNFPPRFSGLQFPNYSSELNVNALELDDSALYLCASSSVADTQYFGPGTRLTVL.

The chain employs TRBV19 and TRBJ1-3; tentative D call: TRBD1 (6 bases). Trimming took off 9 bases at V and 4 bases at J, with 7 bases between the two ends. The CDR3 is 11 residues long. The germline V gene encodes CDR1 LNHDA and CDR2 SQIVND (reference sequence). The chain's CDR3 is CASRGGNTIYF. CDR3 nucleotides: TGTGCCAGCAGGGGAGGAAACACCATATATTTT.

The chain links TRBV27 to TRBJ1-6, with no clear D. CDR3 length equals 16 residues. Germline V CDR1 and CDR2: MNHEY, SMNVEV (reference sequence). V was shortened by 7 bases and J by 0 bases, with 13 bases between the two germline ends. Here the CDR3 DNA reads TGTGCCAGCAAGACACTCTTTAGCTCCTATAATTCACCCCTCCACTTT. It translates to CASKTLFSSYNSPLHF.

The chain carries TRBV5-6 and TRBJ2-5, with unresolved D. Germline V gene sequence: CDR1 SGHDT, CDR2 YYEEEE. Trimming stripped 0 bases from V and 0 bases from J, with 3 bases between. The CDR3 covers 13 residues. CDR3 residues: CASSLVDQETQYF. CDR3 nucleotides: TGTGCCAGCAGCTTGGTGGACCAAGAGACCCAGTACTTC.

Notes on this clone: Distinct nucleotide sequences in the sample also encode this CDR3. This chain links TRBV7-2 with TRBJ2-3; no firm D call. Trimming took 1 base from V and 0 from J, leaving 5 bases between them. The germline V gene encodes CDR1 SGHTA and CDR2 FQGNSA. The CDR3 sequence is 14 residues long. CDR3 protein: CASSLVGSTDTQYF. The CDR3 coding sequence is TGTGCCAGCAGCTTAGTAGGTAGCACAGATACGCAGTATTTT.

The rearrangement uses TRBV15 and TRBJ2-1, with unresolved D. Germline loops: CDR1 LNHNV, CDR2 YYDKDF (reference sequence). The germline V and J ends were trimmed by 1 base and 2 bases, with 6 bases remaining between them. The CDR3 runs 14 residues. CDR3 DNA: TGTGCCACCAGCAGAGGTCAGACCTACAATGAGCAGTTCTTC. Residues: CATSRGQTYNEQFF. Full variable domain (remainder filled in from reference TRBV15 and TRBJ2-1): DAMVIQNPRYQVTQFGKPVTLSCSQTLNHNVMYWYQQKSSQAPKLLFHYYDKDFNNEADTPDNFQSRRPNTSFCFLDIRSPGLGDTAMYLCATSRGQTYNEQFFGPGTRLTVL.

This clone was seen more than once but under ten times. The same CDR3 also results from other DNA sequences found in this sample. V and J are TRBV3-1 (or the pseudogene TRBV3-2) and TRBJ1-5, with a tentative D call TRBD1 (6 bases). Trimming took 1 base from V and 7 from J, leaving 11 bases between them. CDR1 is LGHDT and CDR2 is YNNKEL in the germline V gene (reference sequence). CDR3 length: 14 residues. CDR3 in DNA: TGTGCCAGCAGCCAAGTGGTAGGGGGACAGCCCCAGCATTTT. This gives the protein CASSQVVGGQPQHF.

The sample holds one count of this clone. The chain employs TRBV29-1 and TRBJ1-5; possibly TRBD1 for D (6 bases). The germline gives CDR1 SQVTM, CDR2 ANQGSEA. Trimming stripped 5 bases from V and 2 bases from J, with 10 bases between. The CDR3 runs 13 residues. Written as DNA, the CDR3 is TGCAGCGTTCCAGGGGAGGGCAATCAGCCCCAGCATTTT. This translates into CSVPGEGNQPQHF.

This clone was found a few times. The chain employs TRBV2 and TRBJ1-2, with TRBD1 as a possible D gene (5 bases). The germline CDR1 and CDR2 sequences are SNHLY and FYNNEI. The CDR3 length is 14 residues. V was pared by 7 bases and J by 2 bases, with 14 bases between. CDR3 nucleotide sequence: TGTGCCAGCACCCAAATGGCAGGGAACTATGGCTACACCTTC. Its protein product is CASTQMAGNYGYTF.

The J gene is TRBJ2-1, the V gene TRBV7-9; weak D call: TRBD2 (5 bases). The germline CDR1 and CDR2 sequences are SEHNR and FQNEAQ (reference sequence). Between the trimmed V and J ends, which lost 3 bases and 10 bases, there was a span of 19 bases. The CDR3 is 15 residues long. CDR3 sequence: CASSLWDLGRWEQFF. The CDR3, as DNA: TGTGCCAGCAGCTTGTGGGATTTGGGGAGATGGGAGCAGTTCTTC.

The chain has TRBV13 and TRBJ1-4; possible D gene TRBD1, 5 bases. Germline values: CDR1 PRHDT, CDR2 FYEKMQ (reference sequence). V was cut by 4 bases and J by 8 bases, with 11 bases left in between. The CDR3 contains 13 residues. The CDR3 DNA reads TGTGCCAGCAGCTCCGGGACTGTGGAAAAACTGTTTTTT. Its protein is CASSSGTVEKLFF.

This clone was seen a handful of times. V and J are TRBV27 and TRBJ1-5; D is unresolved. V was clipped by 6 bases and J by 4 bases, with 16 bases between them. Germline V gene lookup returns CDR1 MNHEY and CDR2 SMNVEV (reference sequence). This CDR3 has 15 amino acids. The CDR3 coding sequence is TGTGCCAGCAGAAGGGAGCTGAGCTCTAATCAGCCCCAGCATTTT. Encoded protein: CASRRELSSNQPQHF.

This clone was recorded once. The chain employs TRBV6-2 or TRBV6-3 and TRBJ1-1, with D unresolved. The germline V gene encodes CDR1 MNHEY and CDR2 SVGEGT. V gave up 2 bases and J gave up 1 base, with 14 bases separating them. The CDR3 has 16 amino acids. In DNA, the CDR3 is TGTGCCAGCAGTTACCCCCGTCTAATGTCGAACACTGAAGCTTTCTTT. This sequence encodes CASSYPRLMSNTEAFF.

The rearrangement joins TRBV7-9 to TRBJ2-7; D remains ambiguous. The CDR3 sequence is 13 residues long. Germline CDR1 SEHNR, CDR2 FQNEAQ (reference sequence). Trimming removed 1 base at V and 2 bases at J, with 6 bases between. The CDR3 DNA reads TGTGCCAGCAGCTTAGAAAACACCTACGAGCAGTACGTC. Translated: CASSLENTYEQYV.

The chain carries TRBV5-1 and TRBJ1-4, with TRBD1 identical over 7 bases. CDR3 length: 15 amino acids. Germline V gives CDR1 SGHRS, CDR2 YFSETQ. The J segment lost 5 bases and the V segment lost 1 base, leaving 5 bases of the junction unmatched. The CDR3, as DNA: TGCGCCAGCAGCTTGCCTGGGACAGCGAATGAAAAACTGTTTTTT. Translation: CASSLPGTANEKLFF.

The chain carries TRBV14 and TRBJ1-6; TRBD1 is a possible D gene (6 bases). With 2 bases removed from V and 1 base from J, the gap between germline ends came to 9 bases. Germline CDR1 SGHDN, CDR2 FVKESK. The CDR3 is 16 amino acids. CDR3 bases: TGTGCCAGCAGCCAACAACAGGGATCCTATAATTCACCCCTCCACTTT. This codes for CASSQQQGSYNSPLHF. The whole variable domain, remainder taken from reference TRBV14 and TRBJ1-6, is EAGVTQFPSHSVIEKGQTVTLRCDPISGHDNLYWYRRVMGKEIKFLLHFVKESKQDESGMPNNRFLAERTGGTYSTLKVQPAELEDSGVYFCASSQQQGSYNSPLHFGNGTRLTVT.

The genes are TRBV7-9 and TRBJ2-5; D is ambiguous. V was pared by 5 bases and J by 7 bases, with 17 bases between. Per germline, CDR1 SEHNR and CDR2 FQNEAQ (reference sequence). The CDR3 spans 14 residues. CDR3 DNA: TGTGCCAGCAGCCCCCCGGTCGCCCGATGGACCCAGTACTTC. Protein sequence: CASSPPVARWTQYF.

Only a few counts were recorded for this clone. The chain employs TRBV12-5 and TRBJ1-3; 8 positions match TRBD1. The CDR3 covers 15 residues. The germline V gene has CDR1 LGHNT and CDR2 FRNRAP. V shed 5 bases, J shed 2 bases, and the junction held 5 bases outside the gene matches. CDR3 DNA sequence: TGTGCTAGTGGTACCTCACAGGGGGCTGGAAACACCATATATTTT. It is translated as CASGTSQGAGNTIYF.

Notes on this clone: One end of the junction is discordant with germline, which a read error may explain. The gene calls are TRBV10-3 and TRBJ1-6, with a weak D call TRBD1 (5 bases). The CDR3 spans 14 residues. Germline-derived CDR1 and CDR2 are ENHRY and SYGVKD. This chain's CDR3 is CAIREASDSPRKIF. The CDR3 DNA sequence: TGTGCCATCAGGGAGGCGAGCGACAGCCCGCGGAAGATTTTT.

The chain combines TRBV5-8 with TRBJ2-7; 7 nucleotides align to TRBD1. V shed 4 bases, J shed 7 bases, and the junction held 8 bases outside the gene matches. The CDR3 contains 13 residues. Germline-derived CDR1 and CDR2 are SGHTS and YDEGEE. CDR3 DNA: TGTGCCAGCAGCCCATACAGGGGTTTTGAGCAGTACGTC. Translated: CASSPYRGFEQYV.